What follows are 17 T cell receptor beta chains derived from one specimen sequenced in a study of PD-L1 blockade in urothelial cancer. Assay used: immunoSEQ multiplex PCR; TCRdb lists only in-frame clones, some missing. This sample has about 43,000 clones; more than 70% occur once, and the top ten carry about 4%. Sequences were derived from PBMCs, sampled around atezolizumab (anti-PD-L1) treatment. Receptors were obtained from an elderly man with urothelial cancer.

This clone was detected a few times. V gene TRBV15 combines with J gene TRBJ1-2; 7 bases are shared with TRBD1. V lost 1 base, J lost 2 bases, and 1 base stayed unmatched. The CDR3 contains 14 residues. Germline V gives CDR1 LNHNV, CDR2 YYDKDF (reference sequence). In nucleotides, the CDR3 is TGTGCCACCAGCAGAGGACAGGGAAACTATGGCTACACCTTC. It codes for CATSRGQGNYGYTF.

The rearrangement links TRBV5-1 to TRBJ2-2; 7 bases fit TRBD2. The CDR3 is 19 amino acids. The V and J ends lost 3 bases and 0 bases, in that order; junction bases with no gene match: 14. The V gene's germline CDR1 is SGHRS and CDR2 YFSETQ. In DNA form, the CDR3 reads TGCGCCAGCAGCTCTAAATCTTTCCGGGACTATACGAACACCGGGGAGCTGTTTTTT. This sequence encodes CASSSKSFRDYTNTGELFF.

The chain is built from TRBV11-2 and TRBJ2-1, with 11 nucleotides matching TRBD1. CDR1 and CDR2 (germline): SGHAT, FQNNGV. With V trimmed by 2 bases and J by 4 bases, 4 bases remained unmatched. CDR3 size: 16 residues. The CDR3 bases are TGTGCCAGCAGCTTACGCGGGACAGGGGGGTACAATGAGCAGTTCTTC. Its translation: CASSLRGTGGYNEQFF. Looking up the rest from reference TRBV11-2 and TRBJ2-1 gives the full variable domain: EAGVAQSPRYKIIEKRQSVAFWCNPISGHATLYWYQQILGQGPKLLIQFQNNGVVDDSQLPKDRFSAERLKGVDSTLKIQPAKLEDSAVYLCASSLRGTGGYNEQFFGPGTRLTVL.

This clone occurred a few times. The chain links TRBV5-4 to TRBJ2-7; 8 positions match TRBD1. Germline V gives CDR1 SGHNT, CDR2 YYREEE (reference sequence). Unmatched junction bases numbered 6, after V lost 4 bases and J lost 3 bases. The CDR3 totals 14 residues. CDR3 nucleotides: TGTGCCAGCAGCCTGGACAGGGCTGTCTACGAGCAGTACTTC. Encoded protein: CASSLDRAVYEQYF.

This clone was seen a few times. This chain uses TRBV29-1 with TRBJ1-5, with D perhaps matching TRBD1 (6 bases). The CDR3 length is 13 residues. Germline CDR1 is SQVTM and CDR2 is ANQGSEA. Trimming took off 4 bases at V and 3 bases at J, with 10 bases between the two ends. The CDR3 protein is CSVAGATNQPQHF. CDR3 in DNA: TGCAGCGTTGCAGGGGCCACCAATCAGCCCCAGCATTTT.

V gene TRBV11-2 combines with J gene TRBJ1-3; D remains unclear. Germline V CDR1 and CDR2: SGHAT, FQNNGV. This CDR3 has 13 residues. Trimming removed 7 bases from V and 4 bases from J, with 11 bases in between. As DNA, the CDR3 is TGTGCCAGCACCTCGAGCCCGGGAAACACCATATATTTT. Translation: CASTSSPGNTIYF.

This clone was observed a handful of times. This sample includes further DNA sequences coding for the same CDR3. The chain links TRBV4-2 to TRBJ2-7; 7 nucleotides line up with TRBD1. The CDR3 length is 14 residues. V trimming: 1 base; J trimming: 1 base; junction bases outside the gene matches: 1. Germline CDR1 LGHNA, CDR2 YNFKEQ. DNA for the CDR3: TGTGCCAGCAGCCAAGGACAGGGTTCCTACGAGCAGTACTTC. Its protein is CASSQGQGSYEQYF.

This chain connects TRBV10-1 to TRBJ2-3, with 9 bases aligning to TRBD2. J gave up 2 bases and V 6 bases, and 6 bases lay outside the gene matches. Per the germline V gene, CDR1 is WNHNN and CDR2 is SYGVQD (reference sequence). This CDR3 has 15 residues. CDR3 DNA sequence: TGCGCCAGCAGCGAAACTAGCGGGTCCACAGATACGCAGTATTTT. It codes for CASSETSGSTDTQYF.

The gene calls are TRBV5-5 and TRBJ2-7; perhaps TRBD1 as D (6 bases). From germline, CDR1 is SGHKS and CDR2 YYEKEE (reference sequence). V was trimmed by 4 bases and J by 7 bases, leaving 15 bases between them. The length of the CDR3 is 13 residues. CDR3 nucleotide sequence: TGTGCCAGCAGCGTCTACAGGGTAAGGGAGCAGTACTTC. Protein: CASSVYRVREQYF. Looking up the rest from reference TRBV5-5 and TRBJ2-7 gives the full variable domain: DAGVTQSPTHLIKTRGQQVTLRCSPISGHKSVSWYQQVLGQGPQFIFQYYEKEERGRGNFPDRFSARQFPNYSSELNVNALLLGDSALYLCASSVYRVREQYFGPGTRLTVT.

This rearrangement joins TRBV6-5 to TRBJ2-1; no clear D. V lost 0 bases, J lost 4 bases, and 4 bases lay in between. The CDR3 sequence is 13 residues long. Germline V gene sequence: CDR1 MNHEY, CDR2 SVGAGI. The CDR3, as DNA: TGTGCCAGCAGTTACTCGTCTTACAATGAGCAGTTCTTC. It codes for CASSYSSYNEQFF.

The chain employs TRBV19 and TRBJ2-1; 8 nucleotides line up with TRBD1. The CDR3 runs 14 residues. Germline lookup yields CDR1 LNHDA and CDR2 SQIVND (reference sequence). V lost 10 bases, J lost 4 bases, and 9 bases stayed unmatched. The CDR3 protein is CATVGQGAYNEQFF. The DNA of the CDR3 is TGTGCCACGGTAGGGCAGGGGGCTTACAATGAGCAGTTCTTC.

This sequence joins TRBV10-1 and TRBJ1-3; D uncertain. Germline loops: CDR1 WNHNN, CDR2 SYGVQD (reference sequence). Trimming removed 4 bases from V and 1 base from J, with 5 bases in between. The CDR3 consists of 13 residues. The CDR3 here is CASSAGSGNTIYF. The CDR3 nucleotides read TGCGCCAGCAGTGCAGGTTCTGGAAACACCATATATTTT.

The chain employs TRBV6-1 and TRBJ2-3; unclear D gene. Germline lookup yields CDR1 MNHNS and CDR2 SASEGT. This CDR3 is 14 amino acids long. Trimming took 6 bases from V and 1 from J, leaving 11 bases between them. CDR3: CASSLRSGTDTQYF. CDR3 coding DNA: TGTGCCAGCAGCCTCCGGTCGGGCACAGATACGCAGTATTTT.

The V call is TRBV9, the J call TRBJ1-2, with D maybe TRBD1 (5 bases). Germline CDR1 SGDLS, CDR2 YYNGEE. The CDR3 runs to 12 residues. The V and J ends lost 7 bases and 3 bases respectively, with 10 bases between them. Written as DNA, the CDR3 is TGTGCCAGCCACCCAGGGTACTATGGCTACACCTTC. It translates to CASHPGYYGYTF.

The chain couples TRBV14 to TRBJ1-1; 8 bases fit TRBD1. Germline CDR1 and CDR2: SGHDN and FVKESK. This CDR3 has 13 amino acids. V shed 2 bases, J shed 8 bases, and the junction held 4 bases outside the gene matches. In DNA form, the CDR3 reads TGTGCCAGCAGCCAACAGGGGGCTGGAGAAGCTTTCTTT. This translates into CASSQQGAGEAFF.

The chain links TRBV7-2 to TRBJ1-2, with D unclear. Per germline, CDR1 SGHTA and CDR2 FQGNSA. Trimming removed 2 bases from V and 6 bases from J, with 10 bases in between. This CDR3 comprises 13 residues. As DNA, the CDR3 is TGTGCCAGCAGCTTATCGCGGAGCGATGGCTACACCTTC. Amino acid sequence: CASSLSRSDGYTF.

This chain connects TRBV5-4 to TRBJ2-2, with D tentatively TRBD2 (6 bases). Trimming left V 2 bases short and J 8 bases short, with 10 bases between. This CDR3 has 13 residues. Germline CDR1 is SGHNT and CDR2 is YYREEE (reference sequence). The CDR3 coding sequence is TGTGCCAGCAGCTTTACCGGGAGTGGGGAGCTGTTTTTT. Protein: CASSFTGSGELFF.